These T cell receptor beta chains were read from a single sample in a study of ipilimumab plus nivolumab after autologous stem cell transplantation. Method: immunoSEQ multiplex PCR; TCRdb's copy keeps in-frame clones and lacks some. This sample carries around 15,000 clones, roughly 77% of them seen once, and the ten largest clones take more than 15%. The material sequenced was PBMCs, taken in a trial of ipilimumab plus nivolumab as post-transplant consolidation. The receptor source for this set is a male donor with diffuse large B-cell lymphoma. Both conserved end residues are part of each CDR3. The D gene is left open where the match is weak. Rows give clone size only sometimes, using once, few, many, or a class for an expanded clone.

clone size	D gene	V gene	J gene	CDR3 DNA	CDR3 protein
.	.	TRBV5-6	TRBJ2-3	TGTGCCAGCAGCCCACAGGAAACAGATACGCAGTATTTT	CASSPQETDTQYF
once	TRBD1	TRBV2	TRBJ1-5	TGTGCCAGCCGAGGGGACAGGGCGGTGTATAATCAGCCCCAGCATTTT	CASRGDRAVYNQPQHF
.	TRBD1	TRBV5-1	TRBJ2-4	TGCGCCAGCAGCGCAGGGGGTCCAAAAAACATTCAGTACTTC	CASSAGGPKNIQYF
.	.	TRBV6-6	TRBJ2-7	TGTGCCAGCAGTTACCCAGGGATTGGCGAGCAGTACTTC	CASSYPGIGEQYF
.	.	TRBV5-3	TRBJ2-1	TGTGCCAGAAGCTTGGGGGGACACCTGAGCTCCTACAATGAGCAGTTCTTC	CARSLGGHLSSYNEQFF
.	.	TRBV25-1	TRBJ1-5	TGTGCCAGCAGTGAGGCAGGGTCCAATCAGCCCCAGCATTTT	CASSEAGSNQPQHF
.	TRBD1	TRBV19	TRBJ1-1	TGTGCCAGTAGTACAGGGGGCTGGGGAACTGAAGCTTTCTTT	CASSTGGWGTEAFF
.	.	TRBV13	TRBJ2-5	TGTGCCAGCAGCCCGCGGCGTGGAGAGACCCAGTACTTC	CASSPRRGETQYF
.	.	TRBV6-5	TRBJ2-7	TGTGCCAGCAGTTACTCGCACGGGGAGCAGTACTTC	CASSYSHGEQYF
.	.	TRBV6-1	TRBJ1-4	TGTGCCAGCAGTGAATCGGGGCTTAATGAAAAACTGTTTTTT	CASSESGLNEKLFF
once	TRBD1	TRBV7-3	TRBJ2-5	TGTGCCAGCAGCGACACAGGGGCTCAAGAGACCCAGTACTTC	CASSDTGAQETQYF
.	.	TRBV5-1	TRBJ2-1	TGCGCCAGCACCCGCGGCTCTGGGGATTACAATGAGCAGTTCTTC	CASTRGSGDYNEQFF
.	.	TRBV5-1	TRBJ1-6	TGCGCCAGCAGCTTGGAAGGACAGCCTAATTCACCCCTCCACTTT	CASSLEGQPNSPLHF
once	.	TRBV11-1	TRBJ2-3	TGTGCCAGCAGCTTCGGGGATACGCAGTATTTT	CASSFGDTQYF
.	.	TRBV5-4	TRBJ2-2	TGTGCCAGCAGCTTGTGGGGCAGGGGAAACGGGGAGCTGTTTTTT	CASSLWGRGNGELFF
.	.	TRBV21-1	TRBJ2-7	TGTGCCAGCAGCAATCGAGTATGGGTAGTAATCTACGAGCAGTACTTC	CASSNRVWVVIYEQYF
.	TRBD1	TRBV19	TRBJ2-2	TGTGCCAGCCGACAGGGCAGCGCTCCGAACACCGGGGAGCTGTTTTTT	CASRQGSAPNTGELFF
.	.	TRBV7-2	TRBJ2-3	TGTGCCAGCAGCTATAGCGCAGATACGCAGTATTTT	CASSYSADTQYF
.	.	TRBV10-3	TRBJ2-3	TGTGCCATCAGTCCCCGGGGCTCCCCTAGCACAGATACGCAGTATTTT	CAISPRGSPSTDTQYF
.	.	TRBV21-1	TRBJ1-4	TGTGCCAGCAGCAAGTCAGGGGGCGATTCTAATGAAAAACTGTTTTTT	CASSKSGGDSNEKLFF
.	.	TRBV18	TRBJ1-1	TGTGCCAGCTCGCCTCGGATGAACACTGAAGCTTTCTTT	CASSPRMNTEAFF
.	.	TRBV27	TRBJ1-2	TGTGCCAGCAGCTTGGTGGGGGGGTTAGGCTACACCTTC	CASSLVGGLGYTF
.	.	TRBV6-8	TRBJ2-1	TGTGCCAGCAGGGGGGGGGCATATGCTTACAATGAGCAGTTCTTC	CASRGGAYAYNEQFF
once	.	TRBV5-4	TRBJ1-6	TGTGCCAGCAGCTGGCCTAGCGGTAATTCACCCCTCCACTTT	CASSWPSGNSPLHF
.	.	TRBV7-2	TRBJ2-5	TGTGCCAGCAGCCCGACGGCCCGCGAGACCCAGTACTTC	CASSPTARETQYF
.	.	TRBV11-1	TRBJ1-3	TGTGCCAGCAGCTTAGCGCCAGGCTCTGGAAACACCATATATTTT	CASSLAPGSGNTIYF
.	TRBD1	TRBV5-8	TRBJ1-2	TGTGCCAGCAGCTTAATAACAGGGGGAGGCTACACCTTC	CASSLITGGGYTF
.	TRBD1	TRBV2	TRBJ1-5	TGTGCCAGCAGTCTTACTACAGGGGGTGGGCAGCCCCAGCATTTT	CASSLTTGGGQPQHF
.	.	TRBV20-1	TRBJ1-2	TGCAGTGCTAGAGAAGATGGCTACACCTTC	CSAREDGYTF
.	.	TRBV19	TRBJ1-2	TGTGCCAGTAGTACCCCTAGAGAGTCAGATGGCTACACCTTC	CASSTPRESDGYTF
.	.	TRBV9	TRBJ2-7	TGTGCCAGCAGCGCCCAAGGATCGACGGGTCTCGAGCAGTACTTC	CASSAQGSTGLEQYF
.	.	TRBV5-5	TRBJ2-2	TGTGCCAGCAGCTTGTCGGGACGGTCGGGGACCGGGGAGCTGTTTTTT	CASSLSGRSGTGELFF
.	.	TRBV5-6	TRBJ2-3	TGTGCCAGCCCGGGGTTCGGGGTACACACAGATACGCAGTATTTT	CASPGFGVHTDTQYF
.	.	TRBV9	TRBJ1-2	TGTGCCAGCAGCGCCGGGGGAGGGCATGGCTACACCTTC	CASSAGGGHGYTF
medium-sized	.	TRBV30	TRBJ1-5	TGTGCCTGGACGGTGGGGTCTGGGCCCCAGCATTTT	CAWTVGSGPQHF
.	.	TRBV5-1	TRBJ2-3	TGCGCCAGCAGCTTGACCGGGAGCACAGATACGCAGTATTTT	CASSLTGSTDTQYF
.	TRBD2	TRBV29-1	TRBJ2-5	TGCAGCGGGTCGGGACTACTGTACCAAGAGACCCAGTACTTC	CSGSGLLYQETQYF
.	.	TRBV6-5	TRBJ2-2	TGTGCCAGCACCGGGACCGGGGAGCTGTTTTTT	CASTGTGELFF
.	TRBD2	TRBV19	TRBJ2-3	TGTGCCAGCTCTCCCGGAGGACTAGCGGGATCGGATACGCAGTATTTT	CASSPGGLAGSDTQYF
.	.	TRBV7-3	TRBJ2-1	TGTGCCAGCAGCCCGGGAATCCCCTCCTACAATGAGCAGTTCTTC	CASSPGIPSYNEQFF
.	TRBD1	TRBV13	TRBJ1-2	TGTGCCAGCAGTAGGGACAGGCATCCTGGCTACACCTTC	CASSRDRHPGYTF
.	TRBD2	TRBV6-1	TRBJ2-1	TGTGCCAGCAGTGGGGGGGGGTACACTGGTATCGATGAGCAGTTCTTC	CASSGGGYTGIDEQFF
.	.	TRBV5-4	TRBJ1-5	TGCGCCAGCAGCCAAGATCCAGGGGTTAGCAATCAGCCCCAGCATTTT	CASSQDPGVSNQPQHF
once	TRBD2	TRBV18	TRBJ2-3	TGTGCCAGCTCACCACGGACTAGCGGGGGGGCAAGCACAGATACGCAGTATTTT	CASSPRTSGGASTDTQYF